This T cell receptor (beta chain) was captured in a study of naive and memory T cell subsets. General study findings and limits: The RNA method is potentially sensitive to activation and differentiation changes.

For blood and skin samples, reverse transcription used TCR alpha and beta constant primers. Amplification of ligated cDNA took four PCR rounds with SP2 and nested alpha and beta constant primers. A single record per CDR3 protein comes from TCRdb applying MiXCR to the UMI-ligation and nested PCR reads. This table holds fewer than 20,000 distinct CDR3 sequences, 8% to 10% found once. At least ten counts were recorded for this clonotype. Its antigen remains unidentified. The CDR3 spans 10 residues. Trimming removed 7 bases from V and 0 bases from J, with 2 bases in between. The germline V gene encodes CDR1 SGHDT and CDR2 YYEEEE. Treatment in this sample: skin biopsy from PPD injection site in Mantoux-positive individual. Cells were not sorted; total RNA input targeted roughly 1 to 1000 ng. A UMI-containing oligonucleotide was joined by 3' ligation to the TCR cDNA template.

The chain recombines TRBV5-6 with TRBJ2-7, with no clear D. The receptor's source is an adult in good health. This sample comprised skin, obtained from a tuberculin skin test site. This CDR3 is CASASYEQYF. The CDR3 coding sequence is TGTGCCAGCGCCTCCTACGAGCAGTACTTC.